This T cell receptor (beta chain) was obtained from a study of human T cells and chemical hapten exposure. Points on this clonotype: Its antigen remains unknown.

In the library, unique molecular identifiers were attached to individual cDNA molecules. TCRdb redid the calling of the RACE reads with MiXCR, one entry per CDR3 protein. The data show fewer than 500,000 distinct CDR3 sequences, more than 4.5% seen once. Study results and caveats: While controls formed fewer of them, expanded TCRs formed significantly more large CDR3 similarity clusters. No change in TCRs above 1 in 1000 frequency was produced by DPC sensitization. Donors' alopecia may make their immune response differ from healthy people's.

Indicated time point: patch test 1, 2 weeks after DPC sensitization. The sample's treatment: therapeutic diphenylcyclopropenone sensitization with weekly scalp DPC. Trimming stripped 7 bases from V and 10 bases from J, with 13 bases between. CDR1 and CDR2 (germline): SQVTM, ANQGSEA. CDR3 size: 10 residues. The chain couples TRBV29-1 to TRBJ1-1; D might be TRBD1 (6 bases). Sequencing was performed on whole blood, taken in connection with sensitization to the hapten diphenylcyclopropenone (DPC). The clonotype was recovered from a woman aged 45-65 years with alopecia areata. Some clones in this sample may be carry-over from other donors' samples. In nucleotides, the CDR3 is TGCAGCGGGGGACATCTAGCAGCTTTCTTT. Protein product: CSGGHLAAFF.